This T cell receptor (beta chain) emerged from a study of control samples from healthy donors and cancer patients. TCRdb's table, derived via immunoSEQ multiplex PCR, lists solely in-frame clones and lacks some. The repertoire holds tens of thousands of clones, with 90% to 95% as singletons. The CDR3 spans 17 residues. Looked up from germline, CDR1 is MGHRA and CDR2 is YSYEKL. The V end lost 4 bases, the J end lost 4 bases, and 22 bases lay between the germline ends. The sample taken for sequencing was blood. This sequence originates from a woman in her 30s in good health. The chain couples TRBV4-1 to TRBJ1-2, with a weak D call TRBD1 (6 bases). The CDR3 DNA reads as TGCGCCAGCAGCCTCACACATCGGACAGAAAAAGGCTATGGCTACACCTTC. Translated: CASSLTHRTEKGYGYTF.